These 26 T cell receptor beta chains were sequenced from one sample in a study of tumor and adjacent non-tumor tissue in lung cancer. This sample's RNA came from whole unsorted tissue. A modified ARM-PCR protocol with three rounds of nested PCR amplified TCRbeta. In TCRdb, the multiplex PCR reads were re-called with MiXCR into one record per CDR3 protein. Here the sample spans 65,000 to 95,000 distinct CDR3 sequences, under 70% being singletons. Sequencing was done on a sample of lung tumor tissue. The receptors here all came from a woman between 65 and 79 years old with non-small cell lung cancer.

Comments on this clonotype: One end of the junction fails to match germline, which may point to a read error. The genes are TRBV10-2 and TRBJ2-2; tentative D call: TRBD2 (6 bases). Germline V gene data show CDR1 as WSHSY and CDR2 as SAAADI. The CDR3 length is 15 residues. CDR3 bases: TGCGCCAGCAACCTGGGGGGAGGACTGACCGGGGAGTTGTTTTTT. Translating gives CASNLGGGLTGELFF.

V and J are TRBV5-4 and TRBJ2-7, with 10 bases that match TRBD2. Per the germline V gene, CDR1 is SGHNT and CDR2 is YYREEE (reference sequence). The CDR3 loop spans 16 amino acids. The V segment lost 0 bases and the J segment 2 bases; nucleotides outside the gene matches: 5. The CDR3 DNA sequence: TGTGCCAGCAGCTTGGGGAGCGGGAGGGTTACCTACGAGCAGTACTTC. Its translation is CASSLGSGRVTYEQYF. The complete variable domain, with remaining parts taken from reference TRBV5-4 and TRBJ2-7, reads ETGVTQSPTHLIKTRGQQVTLRCSSQSGHNTVSWYQQALGQGPQFIFQYYREEENGRGNFPPRFSGLQFPNYSSELNVNALELDDSALYLCASSLGSGRVTYEQYFGPGTRLTVT.

In the case of this clonotype: This may come from a read error, since a much larger clone is one base off. The V call is TRBV28, the J call TRBJ2-7, with D hard to call. V was clipped by 3 bases and J by 10 bases, with 19 bases between them. CDR3 length: 14 residues. The germline V gene encodes CDR1 MDHEN and CDR2 SYDVKM. CDR3 residues: CASSFRPGSRDQYF. The CDR3 nucleotides are TGTGCCAGCAGTTTTAGGCCGGGTTCCCGTGATCAGTACTTC.

This sequence joins TRBV20-1 and TRBJ2-1; 7 bases are shared with TRBD2. The CDR3 loop spans 15 amino acids. From germline, CDR1 is DFQATT and CDR2 SNEGSKA (reference sequence). V shed 0 bases and J 8 bases; nucleotides not matched to a gene: 10. The CDR3: CSARDRTRAYHEQFF. The CDR3 coding sequence is TGCAGTGCTAGAGACAGGACTAGGGCCTATCATGAGCAGTTCTTC.

This sequence joins TRBV28 and TRBJ2-3; D may be TRBD1 (5 bases). Germline lookup yields CDR1 MDHEN and CDR2 SYDVKM. This CDR3 contains 18 residues. V lost 5 bases to trimming and J lost 4 bases, with 25 bases between them. The CDR3 is CASSLSITTAPSSDTQYF. CDR3 coding DNA: TGTGCCAGCAGTCTATCCATCACGACAGCCCCCAGCTCAGATACGCAGTATTTT.

V is TRBV4-1 and J is TRBJ2-7, with D perhaps TRBD2 (5 bases). V shed 0 bases and J shed 4 bases, with 16 bases lying between them. This CDR3 contains 16 residues. Germline CDR1 and CDR2: MGHRA and YSYEKL. CDR3 residues: CASSQEYGEFYYEQYF. CDR3 nucleotide sequence: TGCGCCAGCAGCCAAGAATACGGGGAATTTTATTACGAGCAGTACTTC.

The chain carries TRBV29-1 and TRBJ2-3; a possible D gene is TRBD1 (6 bases). CDR1 SQVTM and CDR2 ANQGSEA come from the germline V gene. V was shortened by 1 base and J by 8 bases, with 13 bases between the two germline ends. The CDR3 runs 13 residues. The CDR3 coding sequence is TGCAGCGTTGAAGGAGGGGGTCCAGGTACGCAGTATTTT. This codes for CSVEGGGPGTQYF.

On this clonotype: One end of the junction does not line up with germline, which may come from a read error. The V call is TRBV20-1, the J call TRBJ2-5; the match to TRBD1 covers 7 bases. There are 14 residues in the CDR3. Germline-derived CDR1 and CDR2 are DFQATT and SNEGSKA (reference sequence). Here the CDR3 reads CGAPPGGVQETQYF. The CDR3 region has the DNA TGCGGTGCTCCACCAGGGGGTGTCCAAGAGACCCAGTACTTC.

Comments on this clonotype: One end of the junction does not line up with germline, which may come from a read error. The V and J genes are TRBV30 and TRBJ2-7, with D possibly matching TRBD1 (6 bases). The germline CDR1 and CDR2 sequences are GTSNPN and SVGIG (reference sequence). The length of the CDR3 is 13 residues. The CDR3 protein is CARSASQDSEQYF. CDR3 in DNA: TGTGCCCGGAGTGCTAGTCAGGACAGCGAACAGTACTTC.

Worth noting for this clonotype: A read error may be the cause here, since a much bigger clone is one base away. The chain combines TRBV30 with TRBJ2-5; D is uncertain. The CDR3 spans 15 residues. In germline, CDR1 is GTSNPN, CDR2 SVGIG (reference sequence). The CDR3 reads CAWSVRLSRQKTQYF. CDR3 coding DNA: TGTGCCTGGAGTGTTAGGCTCTCCCGCCAAAAGACCCAGTACTTC.

Concerning this clonotype itself: An end of the junction differs from the germline gene, which may be a read error. The V call is TRBV6-1, the J call TRBJ1-2; TRBD1 matches 7 bases. Germline assignment: CDR1 MNHNS and CDR2 SASEGT. The CDR3 length is 13 residues. CDR3 sequence (DNA): TGTGTCAGCAATTTACAGGGGAATTATGGCTACACCTTC. The encoded protein is CVSNLQGNYGYTF.

A few counts support this clonotype. This chain joins TRBV20-1 and TRBJ2-7; D perhaps matches TRBD2 (6 bases). Trimming pared 6 bases from V and 0 bases from J, leaving 15 bases between. The CDR3 runs to 14 residues. Germline loops: CDR1 DFQATT, CDR2 SNEGSKA (reference sequence). The CDR3 sequence is CSAKRAGSSYEQYF. The CDR3 region has the DNA TGCAGTGCAAAGAGGGCGGGGAGCTCCTACGAGCAGTACTTC.

On this clonotype itself: A junction boundary mismatches the germline segment, possibly from a read error. The chain employs TRBV4-1 and TRBJ2-1; tentative D call: TRBD2 (6 bases). Germline V gene sequence: CDR1 MGHRA, CDR2 YSYEKL. This CDR3 has 15 amino acids. The CDR3 DNA sequence: TGCGCCAGCAGCTACCTGACGGGGCCGGACTATGAGCACTTCTTC. It codes for CASSYLTGPDYEHFF.

Details on this clonotype: No conserved phenylalanine or tryptophan ends this CDR3, so it is likely a read error. The genes are TRBV29-1 and TRBJ1-4; 9 bases agree with TRBD1. CDR3 size: 15 residues. Germline CDR1 reads SQVTM; CDR2 reads ANQGSEA. With V trimmed by 0 bases and J by 7 bases, 6 bases remained unmatched. The CDR3 DNA follows: TGCAGCGTTGAAGACACAGGGGGCGTATCTGAAAAACTGTTTTTA. Protein sequence: CSVEDTGGVSEKLFL.

Regarding this clonotype: Relative to the germline gene, one junction end is altered; a read error may explain this. The chain combines TRBV10-2 with TRBJ2-1; D not resolved. The CDR3 spans 15 residues. The V gene's germline CDR1 is WSHSY and CDR2 SAAADI. CDR3 sequence: CASRVLRGEYNEKFF. The CDR3 bases are TGCGCCAGCAGGGTCCTTCGTGGCGAATACAATGAGAAGTTCTTC.

This chain connects TRBV10-2 to TRBJ2-7; maybe TRBD2 (6 bases). Deletions cut 6 bases from V and 7 bases from J, with 19 bases between. This CDR3 has 14 amino acids. Per germline, CDR1 WSHSY and CDR2 SAAADI. The CDR3 DNA follows: TGCGCCAGCAGAGAGCCGGGGGATTCGGGGGAGCAGTACTTC. This codes for CASREPGDSGEQYF.

The chain uses TRBV5-4 and TRBJ1-4; D is unclear. This CDR3 is built from 16 residues. Trimming stripped 3 bases from V and 4 bases from J, with 16 bases between. In germline, CDR1 is SGHNT, CDR2 YYREEE (reference sequence). The CDR3: CASSSYRRAFNEKLFF. The CDR3 DNA reads as TGTGCCAGCAGCTCTTATCGTAGGGCCTTTAATGAAAAACTGTTTTTT. The full variable domain, its missing parts supplied by reference TRBV5-4 and TRBJ1-4, is ETGVTQSPTHLIKTRGQQVTLRCSSQSGHNTVSWYQQALGQGPQFIFQYYREEENGRGNFPPRFSGLQFPNYSSELNVNALELDDSALYLCASSSYRRAFNEKLFFGSGTQLSVL.

This clonotype was picked up one time. A read error may produce the germline difference seen at one junction end. The chain links TRBV5-1 to TRBJ2-7; weak D call: TRBD2 (6 bases). Germline loops: CDR1 SGHRS, CDR2 YFSETQ. The CDR3 loop spans 15 amino acids. The chain's CDR3 is CGSSLSSGGFYEHYF. The CDR3, as DNA: TGCGGCAGCAGTTTGAGTAGCGGTGGGTTCTACGAGCACTACTTC.

To note about this clonotype: The missing conserved phenylalanine or tryptophan at the end of this CDR3 makes a read error likely. The chain combines TRBV28 with TRBJ2-7, with D perhaps matching TRBD2 (5 bases). Between the trimmed V and J ends, which lost 3 bases and 3 bases, there was a span of 9 bases. CDR1 MDHEN and CDR2 SYDVKM come from the germline V gene. The CDR3 is made up of 13 amino acids. CDR3 coding DNA: TGTGCCAGCAGTTTGGAGGATAGCTACGAGCAGTACTCC. Translated: CASSLEDSYEQYS.

With regard to this clonotype: A much larger clone differs from this one at a single base, so this may be a read error. As the CDR3 is not closed by the conserved phenylalanine or tryptophan, this likely results from a read error. The J gene is TRBJ2-1, the V gene TRBV28, with a tentative D call TRBD2 (5 bases). The V end was cut by 6 bases, the J end by 4 bases, with 10 bases between. The CDR3 spans 13 residues. CDR1 is MDHEN and CDR2 is SYDVKM in the germline V gene. The CDR3 DNA reads as TGTGCCAGCAGCCAGCGGTTGTACAATGAGCAGTTCTTA. Residues: CASSQRLYNEQFL.

With respect to this clonotype: This may be a read error: a much more frequent sequence differs by one nucleotide. V is TRBV5-1 and J is TRBJ2-3, with 8 bases that match TRBD1. V shed 0 bases and J 2 bases; nucleotides not matched to a gene: 8. Germline values: CDR1 SGHRS, CDR2 YFSETQ. The CDR3 covers 17 residues. The CDR3, as DNA: TGCGCCAGCAGCTTGGATGGACAGGGATATGTCACAGATACGCAGTATTTT. Its protein product is CASSLDGQGYVTDTQYF.

J is TRBJ1-2 and V is TRBV12-3 or TRBV12-4; weak D call: TRBD1 (6 bases). Trimming left V 10 bases short and J 6 bases short, with 18 bases between. The length of the CDR3 is 13 residues. CDR3 nucleotides: TGTGCCAACAAACAGGGTCCAGACAATGGCTACACCTTC. Amino acids: CANKQGPDNGYTF.

V usage is TRBV20-1 and J usage is TRBJ2-7; 9 bases map to TRBD2. Germline V gene lookup returns CDR1 DFQATT and CDR2 SNEGSKA (reference sequence). The CDR3 consists of 15 residues. V lost 5 bases to trimming and J lost 4 bases; unmatched junction nucleotides: 12. CDR3 amino acids: CSAPVSGSIAYEQYF. The CDR3 DNA is TGCAGTGCTCCAGTTAGCGGGAGCATAGCGTACGAGCAGTACTTC.

Worth noting for this clonotype: An end of the junction does not agree with germline; a read error may underlie this. The rearrangement links TRBV12-3 or TRBV12-4 to TRBJ2-6; D call uncertain. The CDR3 consists of 12 residues. The CDR3: CASKRGPNVLTF. The CDR3 DNA is TGTGCCAGCAAACGTGGGCCCAATGTCCTGACTTTC.

Notes on this clonotype: At one end the junction does not follow the germline gene, possibly because of a read error. V and J are TRBV7-9 and TRBJ2-1; D not resolved. This CDR3 region has 12 residues. Germline values: CDR1 SEHNR, CDR2 FQNEAQ (reference sequence). CDR3 in amino acids: CASSLGFHDQFF. Here the CDR3 DNA reads TGTGCCAGCAGCTTAGGGTTTCATGATCAGTTTTTC.

On this clonotype itself: One end of the junction is discordant with germline, which a read error may explain. The rearrangement links TRBV29-1 to TRBJ2-3; D is unclear. In germline, CDR1 is SQVTM, CDR2 ANQGSEA. The CDR3 sequence is 13 residues long. The DNA for the CDR3 is TGCAGCGCTCCTATGGGTTCCGCATATACACAGTATTTT. It is translated as CSAPMGSAYTQYF.